The entry below gives a single T cell receptor beta chain sequence along with its context. The source of the sample is a study of OX40 agonist ivuxolimab in advanced cancers. This CDR3 has 15 residues. The trim removed 3 bases at V and 6 bases at J, leaving 5 bases unmatched. Per germline, CDR1 SGHRS and CDR2 YFSETQ. TCRdb's table, derived via immunoSEQ multiplex PCR, lists solely in-frame clones and lacks some. Here the sample spans around 67,000 clones, about 88% being singletons. The input for sequencing was CD4+ or CD8+ T cells sorted from blood, taken in a trial of the OX40 agonist ivuxolimab. The receptor's source is an adult with an advanced solid tumor such as melanoma, head and neck, liver or kidney cancer. The V call is TRBV5-1, the J call TRBJ1-4, with 10 bases that match TRBD1. CDR3 nucleotides: TGCGCCAGCAGCTCGCGACAGGGGGCGGATGAAAAACTGTTTTTT. Protein: CASSSRQGADEKLFF.